Here is one T cell receptor beta chain with its context. Its antigen is not known. The sample belongs to a study of graft-versus-host responses after intestinal transplantation. Whole-study results and caveats: Patients with graft-donor T cell macrochimerism had high graft-versus-host to host-versus-graft clonal ratios in allografts.

V lost 5 bases, J lost 5 bases, and 18 bases lay in between. The CDR3 sequence is 15 residues long. CDR1 SEHNR and CDR2 FQNEAQ come from the germline V gene (reference sequence). Sequencing used immunoSEQ multiplex PCR; TCRdb keeps in-frame clones, though not all of them. The sample consists of about 88,000 clones, under 90% of them appearing once. The source was unstimulated CD4+ T cells sorted from spleen or lymph node cells, collected before intestinal transplant. The chain couples TRBV7-9 to TRBJ1-1; TRBD1 is a possible D gene (6 bases). The TCR comes from a human donor who received an intestinal transplant. The CDR3 is CASSRPQGPGTEAFF. CDR3 coding DNA: TGTGCCAGCAGCCGTCCCCAGGGGCCGGGGACTGAAGCTTTCTTT.